Shown below are 17 T cell receptor beta chains from a single sample sequenced in a study of blood T cell repertoires in COVID-19. Assay used: immunoSEQ multiplex PCR; TCRdb lists only in-frame clones, some missing. The profile covers approximately 75,000 clones, with around 89% appearing a single time and just under 0.6% taken by the ten largest. Sequencing was done on a sample of peripheral blood. These TCRs come from a man in his sixties with acute or convalescent COVID-19.

The rearrangement links TRBV3-1 (or the pseudogene TRBV3-2) to TRBJ2-7; perhaps TRBD2 as D (6 bases). This CDR3 comprises 13 residues. Trimming took off 5 bases at V and 3 bases at J, with 11 bases between the two ends. The germline gives CDR1 LGHDT, CDR2 YNNKEL (reference sequence). The CDR3: CASSAGYLYEQYF. CDR3 DNA sequence: TGTGCCAGCAGCGCGGGATACCTCTACGAGCAGTACTTC.

The V call is TRBV19, the J call TRBJ2-6, with D possibly TRBD2 on 6 matching bases. Deletions cut 5 bases from V and 1 base from J, with 12 bases between. Germline V gene data show CDR1 as LNHDA and CDR2 as SQIVND (reference sequence). This CDR3 spans 16 amino acids. The CDR3 coding sequence is TGTGCCAGTAGTTCATCAGGGAGGTCTGGGGCCAACGTCCTGACTTTC. Amino acid sequence: CASSSSGRSGANVLTF.

The rearrangement links TRBV19 to TRBJ1-5; TRBD1 is a possible D gene (5 bases). The CDR3 has 14 amino acids. Germline CDR1 LNHDA, CDR2 SQIVND (reference sequence). Trimming took 10 bases from V and 2 from J, leaving 15 bases between them. The CDR3 loop reads CATQNGGGNQPQHF. CDR3 nucleotides: TGTGCCACCCAAAACGGGGGTGGCAATCAGCCCCAGCATTTT.

The rearrangement uses TRBV30 and TRBJ1-1; D unresolved. V was shortened by 4 bases and J by 4 bases, with 7 bases between the two germline ends. The CDR3 has 11 amino acids. Germline loops: CDR1 GTSNPN, CDR2 SVGIG (reference sequence). This chain's CDR3 is CAWTTGTEAFF. CDR3 DNA: TGTGCCTGGACCACGGGCACTGAAGCTTTCTTT.

The chain links TRBV6-5 to TRBJ1-5, with D possibly TRBD1 on 5 matching bases. V gave up 7 bases and J gave up 4 bases, with 17 bases separating them. In germline, CDR1 is MNHEY, CDR2 SVGAGI. The CDR3 totals 15 residues. In nucleotides, the CDR3 is TGTGCCAGCACCGACATCGGGCAGGGAAATCAGCCCCAGCATTTT. It translates to CASTDIGQGNQPQHF.

CDR3 sequence (DNA): TGTGCCAGCAGCGAGCGGGAGGCCTCCTACGAGCAGTACTTC. Translated, it gives CASSEREASYEQYF. The rearrangement uses TRBV27 and TRBJ2-7; TRBD2 matches 9 bases. Per germline, CDR1 MNHEY and CDR2 SMNVEV (reference sequence). The CDR3 spans 14 residues. The V segment lost 6 bases and the J segment 0 bases; nucleotides outside the gene matches: 3.

This clone was observed once. The chain has TRBV13 and TRBJ1-2, with TRBD1 matching 7 bases. J lost 1 base, V lost 4 bases, and 9 bases had no gene match. The germline CDR1 and CDR2 sequences are PRHDT and FYEKMQ (reference sequence). This CDR3 has 16 amino acids. CDR3 bases: TGTGCCAGCAGCTCCAGCAGGGGGGTTAATAACTATGGCTACACCTTC. As protein: CASSSSRGVNNYGYTF.

The chain carries TRBV10-2 and TRBJ1-5; TRBD1 is a possible D gene (6 bases). The V and J ends lost 3 bases and 4 bases respectively, with 10 bases between them. The CDR3 spans 14 residues. From germline, CDR1 is WSHSY and CDR2 SAAADI. CDR3: CASSEGQGNQPQHF. As DNA, the CDR3 is TGCGCCAGCAGTGAAGGTCAGGGGAATCAGCCCCAGCATTTT.

The V and J genes are TRBV15 and TRBJ2-7, with 7 bases identical to TRBD1. The V and J ends lost 5 bases and 1 base, in that order; junction bases with no gene match: 5. Germline CDR1 is LNHNV and CDR2 is YYDKDF (reference sequence). There are 14 residues in the CDR3. CDR3 protein: CATSPGTDSYEQYF. CDR3 sequence (DNA): TGTGCCACCAGCCCCGGGACAGATTCCTACGAGCAGTACTTC. Full variable domain (remainder filled in from reference TRBV15 and TRBJ2-7): DAMVIQNPRYQVTQFGKPVTLSCSQTLNHNVMYWYQQKSSQAPKLLFHYYDKDFNNEADTPDNFQSRRPNTSFCFLDIRSPGLGDTAMYLCATSPGTDSYEQYFGPGTRLTVT.

The V gene is TRBV6-2 or TRBV6-3, the J gene TRBJ2-1; a weak D match, TRBD1 (6 bases). This CDR3 has 15 amino acids. CDR1 and CDR2 from the germline V gene are MNHEY and SVGEGT. Trimming left V 2 bases short and J 2 bases short, with 10 bases between. As DNA, the CDR3 is TGTGCCAGCAGTTACCAGGGGAACCCCTACAATGAGCAGTTCTTC. Its protein product is CASSYQGNPYNEQFF.

Comment on this clone: The same CDR3 also results from other DNA sequences found in this sample. This CDR3 reads CATSRTSNTGELFF. The CDR3 nucleotides read TGTGCCACCAGTAGGACATCGAACACCGGGGAGCTGTTTTTT. The chain uses TRBV24-1 and TRBJ2-2; D possibly corresponds to TRBD1 (5 bases). V shed 6 bases and J shed 0 bases, with 7 bases lying between them. The germline CDR1 and CDR2 sequences are KGHDR and SFDVKD. The CDR3 runs to 14 residues.

The chain is built from TRBV5-1 and TRBJ1-5; D is perhaps TRBD1 (5 bases). This CDR3 is 15 amino acids long. In germline, CDR1 is SGHRS, CDR2 YFSETQ. V shed 5 bases and J shed 0 bases, with 12 bases lying between them. The CDR3 is CASREGLYSNQPQHF. The CDR3 DNA reads as TGCGCCAGCAGGGAGGGACTTTATAGCAATCAGCCCCAGCATTTT.

This clone was seen a few times. The V gene is TRBV2, the J gene TRBJ1-1; maybe TRBD1 (5 bases). Germline loops: CDR1 SNHLY, CDR2 FYNNEI. With 6 bases removed from V and 11 bases from J, the gap between germline ends came to 13 bases. This CDR3 region has 11 residues. The CDR3 DNA sequence: TGTGCCAGCAGGGACACCGCGGCGGCTTTCTTT. Encoded protein: CASRDTAAAFF. The whole variable domain, filled in from reference TRBV2 and TRBJ1-1, reads EPEVTQTPSHQVTQMGQEVILRCVPISNHLYFYWYRQILGQKVEFLVSFYNNEISEKSEIFDDQFSVERPDGSNFTLKIRSTKLEDSAMYFCASRDTAAAFFGQGTRLTVV.

CDR3 loop: CATKTGVSTNEKLFF. The DNA of the CDR3 is TGTGCCACAAAGACAGGGGTATCAACTAATGAAAAACTGTTTTTT. The V gene is TRBV19, the J gene TRBJ1-4; 8 bases fit TRBD1. Germline V gene data show CDR1 as LNHDA and CDR2 as SQIVND (reference sequence). With 10 bases clipped from V and 0 bases from J, the junction kept 7 bases outside the gene matches. The CDR3 has 15 residues.

The chain recombines TRBV12-2 with TRBJ1-2. TRBV12-2 represents a pseudogene. The CDR3 runs to 14 residues. This CDR3 is CASRLATGGNGYTF. CDR3 sequence (DNA): TGTGCAAGTCGCTTAGCGACGGGGGGCAATGGCTACACCTTC.

The chain carries TRBV12-3 or TRBV12-4 and TRBJ1-5; 7 bases match TRBD1. Trimming cost V 6 bases and J 9 bases; bases outside gene matches: 5. The CDR3 spans 12 residues. Here the CDR3 reads CASSRGQLPQHF. DNA for the CDR3: TGTGCCAGCAGCAGGGGACAGCTGCCCCAGCATTTT.

The chain carries TRBV4-2 and TRBJ2-7; 11 bases agree with TRBD2. Germline V gives CDR1 LGHNA, CDR2 YNFKEQ. CDR3 size: 18 residues. Unmatched junction bases numbered 10, after V lost 1 base and J lost 2 bases. CDR3 sequence (DNA): TGTGCCAGCAGCCAAGGCGTCGTTAGCGGGGGGGGAACCTACGAGCAGTACTTC. Amino acids: CASSQGVVSGGGTYEQYF.